These T cell receptor beta chains were read from a single sample in a study of cytomegalovirus exposure and HLA in healthy donors. The assay was immunoSEQ multiplex PCR, and TCRdb's table has in-frame clones only and misses some. The table includes 100,000 to 120,000 clones, around 83% detected once. The sample taken for sequencing was PBMCs. The origin of the receptors is an older woman in good health and CMV-seropositive. Each CDR3 is given with its conserved first and last residue. D genes are given only for firm matches. Size values are once, few and many counts, or a class for expanded clones, and some rows have none.

clone_size: many; v_call: TRBV7-2; d_call: TRBD2; j_call: TRBJ2-1; cdr3_aa: CASSLVRLAVYNEQFF; cdr3_nt: TGTGCCAGCAGCTTAGTTCGCCTAGCGGTTTACAATGAGCAGTTCTTC
clone_size: few; v_call: TRBV5-8; d_call: NA; j_call: TRBJ1-1; cdr3_aa: CASSLSDWVVTEAFF; cdr3_nt: TGTGCCAGCAGCTTGTCAGACTGGGTCGTCACTGAAGCTTTCTTT
clone_size: NA; v_call: TRBV19; d_call: NA; j_call: TRBJ1-5; cdr3_aa: CASSMGGNQPQHF; cdr3_nt: TGTGCCAGTAGTATGGGAGGCAATCAGCCCCAGCATTTT
clone_size: NA; v_call: TRBV7-2; d_call: TRBD1; j_call: TRBJ1-4; cdr3_aa: CASSLDRGGEKLFF; cdr3_nt: TGTGCCAGCAGCTTAGACAGGGGAGGTGAAAAACTGTTTTTT
clone_size: NA; v_call: TRBV6-5; d_call: TRBD1; j_call: TRBJ1-1; cdr3_aa: CASRERQGRDTEAFF; cdr3_nt: TGTGCCAGCAGAGAGAGACAGGGGAGGGACACTGAAGCTTTCTTT
clone_size: NA; v_call: TRBV27; d_call: NA; j_call: TRBJ1-2; cdr3_aa: CASSFLPTQGPGYTF; cdr3_nt: TGTGCCAGCAGTTTCCTCCCAACTCAGGGGCCTGGCTACACCTTC
clone_size: NA; v_call: TRBV28; d_call: NA; j_call: TRBJ2-1; cdr3_aa: CASTGASASEQFF; cdr3_nt: TGTGCCAGCACAGGGGCGAGCGCGAGTGAGCAGTTCTTC
clone_size: NA; v_call: TRBV5-1; d_call: NA; j_call: TRBJ1-4; cdr3_aa: CASSLGGQNNEKLFF; cdr3_nt: TGCGCCAGCAGCTTGGGAGGACAGAATAATGAAAAACTGTTTTTT
clone_size: few; v_call: TRBV6-5; d_call: NA; j_call: TRBJ1-2; cdr3_aa: CASSYQGGHDGYTF; cdr3_nt: TGTGCCAGCAGTTACCAAGGAGGGCACGACGGCTACACCTTC
clone_size: NA; v_call: TRBV6-1; d_call: TRBD1; j_call: TRBJ1-2; cdr3_aa: CASTSPDRGDYGYTF; cdr3_nt: TGTGCCAGCACCTCACCCGACAGGGGGGACTATGGCTACACCTTC
clone_size: few; v_call: TRBV5-6; d_call: TRBD2; j_call: TRBJ2-1; cdr3_aa: CASSPLAATYNEQFF; cdr3_nt: TGTGCCAGCAGCCCCCTAGCGGCTACCTACAATGAGCAGTTCTTC
clone_size: NA; v_call: TRBV18; d_call: NA; j_call: TRBJ2-5; cdr3_aa: CASSPPSTGQETQYF; cdr3_nt: TGTGCCAGCTCACCACCGTCCACAGGGCAAGAGACCCAGTACTTC